Sequencing of this TCR beta chain was carried out in a study of blood T cell repertoires in COVID-19. The germline gives CDR1 LGHNA, CDR2 YNFKEQ. The ends lost 0 bases at V and 11 bases at J; junction bases unmatched: 8. This CDR3 is built from 14 residues. TCRdb keeps only in-frame clones here, not all; method: immunoSEQ multiplex PCR. The sample yields about 210,000 clones, 84% seen once. The V call is TRBV4-2, the J call TRBJ1-1; 8 bases are shared with TRBD1. The sequence derives from a woman aged 50 to 60 with active or convalescent COVID-19. Sequencing was carried out using peripheral blood. Here the CDR3 DNA reads TGTGCCAGCAGCCAAGAGCGGACAGGGAGCAACGCTTTCTTT. It encodes CASSQERTGSNAFF.